These 7 T cell receptor beta chains came from one sample sequenced in a study of brain T cells in children with intractable seizures. Using immunoSEQ multiplex PCR, the repertoire was profiled, and TCRdb retains in-frame clones only, with some absent. The sample holds 50,000 to 80,000 clones, approximately 95% seen once. Sequenced here: peripheral blood, sampled at surgery. These TCRs come from a boy younger than two with focal cortical dysplasia and intractable seizures.

This chain joins TRBV7-9 and TRBJ2-1, with 9 bases lining up with TRBD2. The CDR3 covers 17 residues. V lost 1 base to trimming and J lost 5 bases; unmatched junction nucleotides: 9. CDR1 SEHNR and CDR2 FQNEAQ come from the germline V gene (reference sequence). The CDR3 DNA follows: TGTGCCAGCAGCTTAGTAACTAGCGGGCTTTTCAACAATGAGCAGTTCTTC. It encodes CASSLVTSGLFNNEQFF. The whole variable domain, filled in from reference TRBV7-9 and TRBJ2-1, reads DTGVSQNPRHKITKRGQNVTFRCDPISEHNRLYWYRQTLGQGPEFLTYFQNEAQLEKSRLLSDRFSAERPKGSFSTLEIQRTEQGDSAMYLCASSLVTSGLFNNEQFFGPGTRLTVL.

The chain recombines TRBV13 with TRBJ2-5; 7 nucleotides match TRBD2. V trimming: 4 bases; J trimming: 6 bases; junction bases outside the gene matches: 5. CDR1 is PRHDT, CDR2 FYEKMQ, per germline (reference sequence). This CDR3 comprises 13 residues. As DNA, the CDR3 is TGTGCCAGCAGCTCAGCGGGGATAAAGACCCAGTACTTC. Encoded protein: CASSSAGIKTQYF. The variable domain in full, completed from reference TRBV13 and TRBJ2-5, reads AAGVIQSPRHLIKEKRETATLKCYPIPRHDTVYWYQQGPGQDPQFLISFYEKMQSDKGSIPDRFSAQQFSDYHSELNMSSLELGDSALYFCASSSAGIKTQYFGPGTRLLVL.

This chain connects TRBV11-2 to TRBJ2-3; 7 bases align to TRBD2. The V gene end was trimmed by 7 bases and the J gene end by 6 bases; junction bases not matched to a gene: 4. This CDR3 has 12 residues. CDR1 is SGHAT and CDR2 is FQNNGV in the germline V gene. The CDR3 DNA reads as TGTGCCAGCAACGAAGCGGGGGATACGCAGTATTTT. Protein: CASNEAGDTQYF.

A single count supports this clone. The rearrangement uses TRBV6-2 or TRBV6-3 and TRBJ1-1; D not certain. V dropped 5 bases and J dropped 7 bases, with 8 bases sitting between them. This CDR3 has 11 residues. The germline V gene has CDR1 MNHEY and CDR2 SVGEGT. Here the CDR3 DNA reads TGTGCCAGCAGTAGATCGAGTGAAGCTTTCTTT. It translates to CASSRSSEAFF.

This clone was recorded once. The J gene is TRBJ2-7, the V gene TRBV5-5; possible D gene TRBD2, 5 bases. Germline V lookup: CDR1 SGHKS, CDR2 YYEKEE (reference sequence). Trimming removed 2 bases at V and 0 bases at J, with 12 bases between. The CDR3 sequence is 15 residues long. Here the CDR3 DNA reads TGTGCCAGCAGCTTTTGGGGAGTTAGCTCCTACGAGCAGTACTTC. It yields the protein CASSFWGVSSYEQYF.

The rearrangement uses TRBV11-1 and TRBJ2-3; D is ambiguous. CDR1 and CDR2 (germline): SGHAT, FQDESV (reference sequence). The CDR3 has 11 residues. Trimming cost V 1 base and J 6 bases, with 2 bases left between them. CDR3 protein: CASSLEDTQYF. CDR3 DNA sequence: TGTGCCAGCAGCTTAGAGGATACGCAGTATTTT.

The genes are TRBV27 and TRBJ2-7; D gene uncertain. The V gene lost 2 bases and the J gene lost 3 bases, with 8 bases spanning the gap. Germline values: CDR1 MNHEY, CDR2 SMNVEV (reference sequence). The CDR3 sequence is 13 residues long. The CDR3 DNA follows: TGTGCCAGCAGTTTAAAGACGTACTACGAGCAGTACTTC. This translates into CASSLKTYYEQYF.